The 31 T cell receptor beta chains presented below share a single source sample, sequenced in a study of cytomegalovirus exposure and HLA in healthy donors (dated by TCRdb to the late 2010s). The library was generated by the immunoSEQ multiplex PCR assay. A mixture of 60 forward primers for TCR Vbeta segments and 13 reverse primers for TCR Jbeta segments was used in the multiplex PCR. The clones in this table, taken by TCRdb from immuneACCESS, are in-frame only. Not every clone is retained; where verified, under half of the shortfall comes from an unresolved V gene, and the cause of the rest is unknown. The sample table shows 250,000 to 350,000 clones, and around 90% are seen once. The ten largest clones represent about 2.5% of the sample. The sample consisted of PBMCs. These receptors came from a young woman in good health and CMV-seronegative.

The chain has TRBV6-4 and TRBJ2-2, with D unclear. Trimming left V 3 bases short and J 6 bases short, with 8 bases between. The CDR3 loop spans 13 amino acids. CDR1 and CDR2 (germline): MRHNA, SNTAGT. This CDR3 is CASSEAAAGELFF. As DNA, the CDR3 is TGTGCCAGCAGTGAGGCCGCCGCCGGGGAGCTGTTTTTT.

The rearrangement links TRBV9 to TRBJ2-3; TRBD2 might be the D (5 bases). Germline CDR1 and CDR2: SGDLS and YYNGEE. The CDR3 is 15 residues long. V shed 0 bases and J shed 0 bases, with 8 bases lying between them. In DNA, the CDR3 is TGTGCCAGCAGCGTAGTAGGAGGAAGCACAGATACGCAGTATTTT. This encodes CASSVVGGSTDTQYF. The full variable domain, in which reference TRBV9 and TRBJ2-3 provide the parts outside the CDR3, is DSGVTQTPKHLITATGQRVTLRCSPRSGDLSVYWYQQSLDQGLQFLIQYYNGEERAKGNILERFSAQQFPDLHSELNLSSLELGDSALYFCASSVVGGSTDTQYFGPGTRLTVL.

The chain has TRBV10-2 and TRBJ2-3; D call uncertain. Germline assignment: CDR1 WSHSY and CDR2 SAAADI. The V end lost 6 bases, the J end lost 1 base, and 5 bases lay between the germline ends. The CDR3 sequence is 12 residues long. CDR3 bases: TGCGCCAGCAGCCAGGGCACAGATACGCAGTATTTT. It specifies CASSQGTDTQYF.

This chain connects TRBV11-3 to TRBJ2-1, with D maybe TRBD2 (6 bases). Germline values: CDR1 SGHNT, CDR2 YENEEA. V was clipped by 4 bases and J by 4 bases, with 20 bases between them. The CDR3 is 17 residues long. The CDR3 region has the DNA TGTGCCAGCAGCTCGACCCCTACTAGCTATCCTTACAATGAGCAGTTCTTC. Its translation: CASSSTPTSYPYNEQFF.

V gene TRBV10-3 combines with J gene TRBJ1-1, with D perhaps TRBD1 (5 bases). Germline CDR1 ENHRY, CDR2 SYGVKD. There are 16 residues in the CDR3. Trimming took 0 bases from V and 0 from J, leaving 11 bases between them. CDR3 in amino acids: CAISESGGTLNTEAFF. The DNA for the CDR3 is TGTGCCATCAGTGAGTCGGGGGGGACGTTGAACACTGAAGCTTTCTTT.

This clone has a handful of counts. The chain has TRBV9 and TRBJ2-7; perhaps TRBD2 as D (7 bases). V shed 4 bases and J shed 7 bases, with 21 bases lying between them. CDR1 and CDR2 (germline): SGDLS, YYNGEE. The CDR3 has 15 amino acids. The CDR3 DNA reads TGTGCCAGCAGCCCAGTCCCGCAGGGAGGGGGAGAGCAGTACTTC. Translation: CASSPVPQGGGEQYF.

This clone was observed a few times. This chain connects TRBV23-1 to TRBJ2-7, with D unclear. Being an ORF, TRBV23-1 has a function that is uncertain. V lost 9 bases and J lost 0, with 18 bases in between. The CDR3 runs to 15 residues. The chain's CDR3 is CASSPRVILSYEQYF. The CDR3 DNA sequence: TGCGCCAGTTCCCCCCGGGTCATCCTCTCCTACGAGCAGTACTTC.

This chain uses TRBV29-1 with TRBJ1-1; a weak D match, TRBD1 (5 bases). This CDR3 has 13 amino acids. Germline CDR1 SQVTM, CDR2 ANQGSEA. Trimming removed 4 bases at V and 0 bases at J, with 9 bases between. This CDR3 is CSVGQLLNTEAFF. The CDR3 nucleotides are TGCAGCGTTGGACAGTTATTGAACACTGAAGCTTTCTTT.

A single count supports this clone. This chain connects TRBV5-1 to TRBJ2-1, with TRBD2 matching over 7 bases. CDR3 length: 16 amino acids. The germline CDR1 and CDR2 sequences are SGHRS and YFSETQ. Unmatched junction bases numbered 4, after V lost 1 base and J lost 0 bases. In nucleotides, the CDR3 is TGCGCCAGCAGCTTGAGGGGCGGGAGCTCCTACAATGAGCAGTTCTTC. Protein: CASSLRGGSSYNEQFF. The variable domain in full, with the rest retrieved from reference TRBV5-1 and TRBJ2-1, is KAGVTQTPRYLIKTRGQQVTLSCSPISGHRSVSWYQQTPGQGLQFLFEYFSETQRNKGNFPGRFSGRQFSNSRSEMNVSTLELGDSALYLCASSLRGGSSYNEQFFGPGTRLTVL.

The V and J genes are TRBV13 and TRBJ2-7; 8 bases align to TRBD1. The CDR3 is made up of 15 amino acids. Germline V gene lookup returns CDR1 PRHDT and CDR2 FYEKMQ (reference sequence). Unmatched junction bases numbered 6, after V lost 5 bases and J lost 0 bases. CDR3 bases: TGTGCCAGCAGCCCCAGCGGACAGGGCTCCTACGAGCAGTACTTC. Amino acid sequence: CASSPSGQGSYEQYF. The variable domain in full, with the rest retrieved from reference TRBV13 and TRBJ2-7, is AAGVIQSPRHLIKEKRETATLKCYPIPRHDTVYWYQQGPGQDPQFLISFYEKMQSDKGSIPDRFSAQQFSDYHSELNMSSLELGDSALYFCASSPSGQGSYEQYFGPGTRLTVT.

The chain joins TRBV9 to TRBJ1-2; 7 nucleotides line up with TRBD1. CDR1 is SGDLS and CDR2 is YYNGEE in the germline V gene. Trimming cost V 2 bases and J 6 bases; bases outside gene matches: 4. The CDR3 is 13 amino acids. The CDR3 DNA reads TGTGCCAGCAGCGTCGGGACAGTGCATGGCTACACCTTC. Its protein is CASSVGTVHGYTF.

The CDR3 is CAWRARGSRPEQYF. CDR3 coding DNA: TGTGCCTGGAGGGCCCGAGGGTCCCGGCCCGAGCAGTACTTC. The genes are TRBV30 and TRBJ2-7; tentative D call: TRBD2 (5 bases). CDR3 size: 14 residues. CDR1 GTSNPN and CDR2 SVGIG come from the germline V gene (reference sequence). V lost 3 bases and J lost 6, with 18 bases in between.

The chain links TRBV7-6 to TRBJ2-2, with a possible D match to TRBD1 (5 bases). The germline CDR1 and CDR2 sequences are SGHVS and FNYEAQ. The CDR3 is made up of 15 amino acids. The V end was cut by 4 bases, the J end by 5 bases, with 14 bases between. The DNA for the CDR3 is TGTGCCAGCAGCTCGGACACCTTAGGGACCGGGGAGCTGTTTTTT. Residues: CASSSDTLGTGELFF.

CDR3 in amino acids: CASSVGGQVYGYTF. The CDR3 DNA sequence: TGTGCCAGCAGCGTAGGGGGGCAGGTCTATGGCTACACCTTC. The V gene is TRBV9, the J gene TRBJ1-2; D might be TRBD1 (6 bases). The CDR3 covers 14 residues. The germline V gene encodes CDR1 SGDLS and CDR2 YYNGEE. V dropped 0 bases and J dropped 4 bases, with 10 bases sitting between them.

The rearrangement joins TRBV30 to TRBJ1-3; TRBD1 matches 7 bases. Germline CDR1 GTSNPN, CDR2 SVGIG (reference sequence). The CDR3 length is 14 residues. Trimming cost V 4 bases and J 0 bases; bases outside gene matches: 3. CDR3 sequence (DNA): TGTGCCTGGATGACAGGGATCTCTGGAAACACCATATATTTT. This encodes CAWMTGISGNTIYF.

In nucleotides, the CDR3 is TGTGCCAGCAGGACCCCGGTAGCGGGGCCATACAATGAGCAGTTCTTC. It yields the protein CASRTPVAGPYNEQFF. The chain couples TRBV6-6 to TRBJ2-1; 8 nucleotides line up with TRBD2. This CDR3 contains 16 residues. Losses at the gene ends were 6 bases for V and 4 bases for J; bases not matched to a gene: 11. Per the germline V gene, CDR1 is MNHNY and CDR2 is SVGAGI (reference sequence).

The J gene is TRBJ1-3, the V gene TRBV2; maybe TRBD1 (5 bases). V lost 9 bases, J lost 4 bases, and 10 bases lay in between. The CDR3 sequence is 12 residues long. Per the germline V gene, CDR1 is SNHLY and CDR2 is FYNNEI. CDR3 in amino acids: CASTGSGNTIYF. CDR3 in DNA: TGTGCCAGTACAGGTTCGGGAAACACCATATATTTT.

In its sample, this clone was seen a few times. The chain carries TRBV7-9 and TRBJ1-1, with D possibly matching TRBD1 (6 bases). The germline V and J ends were trimmed by 2 bases and 0 bases, with 16 bases remaining between them. Germline V gene data show CDR1 as SEHNR and CDR2 as FQNEAQ (reference sequence). The CDR3 sequence is 17 residues long. CDR3 in amino acids: CASSLLGAGVVNTEAFF. The CDR3 DNA sequence: TGTGCCAGCAGCTTATTGGGGGCCGGTGTAGTGAACACTGAAGCTTTCTTT.

This clone was found a few times. J is TRBJ1-5 and V is TRBV6-6; TRBD1 matches at 7 bases. Germline V lookup: CDR1 MNHNY, CDR2 SVGAGI (reference sequence). V lost 5 bases and J lost 7; bases outside the gene matches: 14. The CDR3 loop spans 16 amino acids. The CDR3 nucleotides are TGTGCCAGCAGTCCTAAGGGACAGACATTAAGACAGCCCCAGCATTTT. Translated, it gives CASSPKGQTLRQPQHF.

Only one count was recorded for this clone. The J gene is TRBJ2-7, the V gene TRBV6-5; 8 bases are a match to TRBD1. Germline V lookup: CDR1 MNHEY, CDR2 SVGAGI. After removal of 6 bases from V and 4 bases from J, the junction contained 11 bases not matched to a gene. The CDR3 has 15 residues. CDR3 protein: CASRTGQGLWYEQYF. The CDR3 DNA follows: TGTGCCAGCAGAACCGGACAGGGACTTTGGTACGAGCAGTACTTC.

The chain carries TRBV7-8 and TRBJ2-3; 10 nucleotides agree with TRBD1. Germline V gene data show CDR1 as SGHVS and CDR2 as FQNEAQ. Trimming took 3 bases from V and 3 from J; bases not matched to a gene: 9. CDR3 length: 17 residues. This CDR3 is CASSFPETGGSTDTQYF. The CDR3 DNA sequence: TGTGCCAGCAGCTTCCCAGAGACAGGGGGCTCGACAGATACGCAGTATTTT.

The rearrangement links TRBV7-7 to TRBJ2-1, with 11 nucleotides matching TRBD2. CDR1 and CDR2 from the germline V gene are SSHAT and FNYEAQ (reference sequence). There are 17 residues in the CDR3. V lost 3 bases to trimming and J lost 3 bases; unmatched junction nucleotides: 7. CDR3 sequence reads: CASSLTGLAAIYNEQFF. In DNA form, the CDR3 reads TGTGCCAGCAGCTTGACGGGACTAGCGGCGATCTACAATGAGCAGTTCTTC.

The J gene is TRBJ2-5, the V gene TRBV10-3, with 9 bases fitting TRBD1. Germline CDR1 reads ENHRY; CDR2 reads SYGVKD. Trimming at V came to 2 bases and at J to 1 base, leaving 5 bases not matched to a gene. The CDR3 extends over 16 amino acids. The CDR3, as DNA: TGTGCCATCAGTGAGAGACAGGGACAGGGCCAAGAGACCCAGTACTTC. This codes for CAISERQGQGQETQYF.

This chain joins TRBV7-8 and TRBJ2-7; 7 bases fit TRBD2. This CDR3 is 13 amino acids long. V gave up 5 bases and J gave up 5 bases; unmatched junction bases: 6. Germline-derived CDR1 and CDR2 are SGHVS and FQNEAQ. The CDR3 region is CASSPPAGDEQYF. The CDR3 DNA follows: TGTGCCAGCAGCCCACCTGCGGGGGACGAGCAGTACTTC.

The chain has TRBV5-6 and TRBJ1-6, with 8 bases fitting TRBD1. The V and J ends lost 4 bases and 10 bases, in that order; junction bases with no gene match: 7. The V gene's germline CDR1 is SGHDT and CDR2 YYEEEE. CDR3 length: 14 residues. CDR3 DNA: TGTGCCAGCAGCCCACAGGGGGGTGGGTCACCCCTCCACTTT. It is translated as CASSPQGGGSPLHF.

About this clone itself: Within the sample, other DNA sequences also encode this same CDR3. V and J are TRBV6-1 and TRBJ1-6; 8 bases align to TRBD1. The germline CDR1 and CDR2 sequences are MNHNS and SASEGT. V lost 1 base, J lost 3 bases, and 2 bases stayed unmatched. The CDR3 is 16 amino acids. CDR3 sequence (DNA): TGTGCCAGCAGTGAAGATGGGACAGGCTATAATTCACCCCTCCACTTT. Translating it yields CASSEDGTGYNSPLHF.

The chain uses TRBV10-1 and TRBJ2-3, with D perhaps TRBD2 (6 bases). The CDR3 runs 12 residues. Trimming removed 5 bases from V and 7 bases from J, with 10 bases in between. Germline-derived CDR1 and CDR2 are WNHNN and SYGVQD (reference sequence). The CDR3 sequence: CASSPRGNTQYF. DNA for the CDR3: TGCGCCAGCAGTCCCCGGGGGAATACGCAGTATTTT.

The CDR3 is CASSAGGRGGYEQYF. The CDR3 region has the DNA TGTGCCAGCAGCGCGGGGGGGAGAGGGGGCTACGAGCAGTACTTC. This chain joins TRBV9 and TRBJ2-7; 8 bases map to TRBD2. The V gene's germline CDR1 is SGDLS and CDR2 YYNGEE. With V trimmed by 3 bases and J by 3 bases, 8 bases remained unmatched. CDR3 length equals 15 residues.

The V call is TRBV28, the J call TRBJ1-6, with a tentative D call TRBD1 (6 bases). Trimming removed 7 bases at V and 4 bases at J, with 17 bases between. This CDR3 is 16 amino acids long. Germline V gives CDR1 MDHEN, CDR2 SYDVKM. CDR3 nucleotide sequence: TGTGCCAGCATCAACCCGGACAGCTTATATAATTCACCCCTCCACTTT. It specifies CASINPDSLYNSPLHF.

The chain combines TRBV29-1 with TRBJ2-7; 10 bases fit TRBD1. Losses at the gene ends were 7 bases for V and 4 bases for J; bases not matched to a gene: 7. The CDR3 covers 13 residues. Looked up from germline, CDR1 is SQVTM and CDR2 is ANQGSEA. In DNA form, the CDR3 reads TGCAGCGCACTAGAGGACAGGGGGTACGAGCAGTACTTC. Its protein is CSALEDRGYEQYF.

The rearrangement uses TRBV5-1 and TRBJ2-5, with 13 nucleotides matching TRBD2. The germline V gene encodes CDR1 SGHRS and CDR2 YFSETQ. Trimming took 4 bases from V and 4 from J; bases not matched to a gene: 7. This CDR3 has 16 amino acids. CDR3 nucleotide sequence: TGCGCCAGCAGCATGAGGACTAGCGGGGGTGGAGAGACCCAGTACTTC. It codes for CASSMRTSGGGETQYF.